This T cell receptor beta chain was identified during a study of neoadjuvant nivolumab and ipilimumab in lung cancer. Study-wide results and limits: Resected tumors had greater TCR richness and clonality than uninvolved lung.

Notes on this clone: The antigen is not known.

Germline trimming cut 0 bases from V and 0 bases from J; bases unmatched to any gene: 14. The CDR3 has 20 residues. Looked up from germline, CDR1 is GTSNPN and CDR2 is SVGIG (reference sequence). Libraries were prepared by immunoSEQ multiplex PCR; TCRdb keeps only in-frame clonotypes and omits some of them. The sample lists tens of thousands of clones, nearly 85% occurring once. The V gene is TRBV30, the J gene TRBJ2-2; 9 nucleotides line up with TRBD2. The TCR was taken from an adult with non-small cell lung cancer. Sequences were derived from tumor tissue, sampled after neoadjuvant nivolumab, alone or with ipilimumab, at or shortly before surgery. In nucleotides, the CDR3 is TGTGCCTGGAGTGTCCACCGATGGAGCGGGGGGCCCTCGAACACCGGGGAGCTGTTTTTT. It specifies CAWSVHRWSGGPSNTGELFF.